The clone carrying this TCR beta chain has just one count. Antigen unknown. This specimen belongs to a study of shared clonotypes between healthy human individuals. Study-level results: Depth was large, yet rarefaction showed that sorted-subset sequencing was incomplete. Enrolling few donors narrowed the genetic and exposure-history diversity that was represented.

This CDR3 comprises 15 residues. Germline lookup yields CDR1 LNHNV and CDR2 YYDKDF (reference sequence). The V segment lost 3 bases and the J segment 9 bases; nucleotides outside the gene matches: 8. Assay: immunoSEQ multiplex PCR; the TCRdb copy retains only in-frame clones and omits some. The sample lists roughly 2.2 million clones; 85% to 95% were seen once. The sequence derives from a man aged 18 to 30 in good health. Some clones in this sample may be carry-over from other donors' samples. Specimen: naive CD4+ T cells from PBMCs. Subset noted: CD45RA+ positively selected. V usage is TRBV15 and J usage is TRBJ2-2, with 9 positions matching TRBD1. DNA for the CDR3: TGTGCCACCAGCAGCGGGACAGGGCCCTACCGGGAGCTGTTTTTT. As protein: CATSSGTGPYRELFF. Together with reference TRBV15 and TRBJ2-2, the CDR3 gives the full variable domain: DAMVIQNPRYQVTQFGKPVTLSCSQTLNHNVMYWYQQKSSQAPKLLFHYYDKDFNNEADTPDNFQSRRPNTSFCFLDIRSPGLGDTAMYLCATSSGTGPYRELFFGEGSRLTVL.